This T cell receptor (beta chain) was retrieved from a study of a mutant IDH1 vaccine in newly diagnosed glioma. Study-wide context: Treated patients showed a male proportion of approximately 62%, a female proportion of around 40%, and a mean age of 40.4 years. Earlier treatment was radiotherapy, temozolomide, or both, with most getting both.

Findings of the study overall: Variations in leading peripheral T cell clonotypes appeared to have no connection with pseudoprogression.

Only in-frame clones appear in the TCRdb table, and some are missing; sequencing was by immunoSEQ multiplex PCR. The table records 25,000 to 35,000 clones, about 85% of them present only once. Only a few counts were recorded for this clone. Its antigen is not identified. Documented time point: week 23, last vaccination. With topical imiquimod, each dose of the vaccine consisted of 300 ug of mutant IDH1 20-mer peptide. The CDR3 has 15 residues. The germline gives CDR1 KGHSY, CDR2 FQNENV. The V and J ends lost 3 bases and 7 bases, in that order; junction bases with no gene match: 9. This chain connects TRBV16 to TRBJ1-1; 9 bases are shared with TRBD1. The clonotype was recovered from a woman younger than 30 with glioma. Material: PBMCs, obtained from a glioma patient whose treatment included an IDH1 peptide vaccine. The CDR3 region has the DNA TGTGCCAGCAGCCAGCAAGGGACAGGGTCTATTGAAGCTTTCTTT. Translating gives CASSQQGTGSIEAFF. Full variable domain (missing parts from reference TRBV16 and TRBJ1-1): GEEVAQTPKHLVRGEGQKAKLYCAPIKGHSYVFWYQQVLKNEFKFLISFQNENVFDETGMPKERFSAKCLPNSPCSLEIQATKLEDSAVYFCASSQQGTGSIEAFFGQGTRLTVV.